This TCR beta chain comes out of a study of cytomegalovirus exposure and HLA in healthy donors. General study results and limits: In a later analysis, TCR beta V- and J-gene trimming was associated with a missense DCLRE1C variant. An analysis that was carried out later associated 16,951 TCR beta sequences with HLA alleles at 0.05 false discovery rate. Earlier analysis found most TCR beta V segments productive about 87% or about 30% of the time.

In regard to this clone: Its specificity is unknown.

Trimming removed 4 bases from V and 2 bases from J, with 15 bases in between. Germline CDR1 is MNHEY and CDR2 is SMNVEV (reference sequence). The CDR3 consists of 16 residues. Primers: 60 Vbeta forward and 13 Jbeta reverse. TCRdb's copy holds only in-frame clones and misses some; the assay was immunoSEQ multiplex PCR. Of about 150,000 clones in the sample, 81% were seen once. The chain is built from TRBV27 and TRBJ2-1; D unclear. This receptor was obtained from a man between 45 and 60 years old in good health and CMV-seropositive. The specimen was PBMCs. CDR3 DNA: TGTGCCAGCAGTTCATTCCTGACATCCCCCTACAATGAGCAGTTCTTC. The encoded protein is CASSSFLTSPYNEQFF.